The 20 T cell receptor beta chains below come from one sample, sequenced in a study of OX40 agonist ivuxolimab in advanced cancers. Some clones are missing from TCRdb's copy, which holds only in-frame ones; the method was immunoSEQ multiplex PCR. Of fewer than 70,000 clones listed, about 91% were seen once; the top ten hold less than 0.55%. This material consisted of CD4+ or CD8+ T cells sorted from blood, taken in a trial of the OX40 agonist ivuxolimab. The receptors derive from an adult with an advanced solid tumor such as melanoma, head and neck, liver or kidney cancer.

The V gene is TRBV5-4, the J gene TRBJ2-7, with 8 bases identical to TRBD2. Germline V gene sequence: CDR1 SGHNT, CDR2 YYREEE (reference sequence). The ends lost 0 bases at V and 3 bases at J; junction bases unmatched: 8. This CDR3 region has 16 residues. The CDR3: CASSLGGLGAIYEQYF. DNA for the CDR3: TGTGCCAGCAGCTTGGGGGGACTAGGCGCAATCTACGAGCAGTACTTC. The whole variable domain, remainder taken from reference TRBV5-4 and TRBJ2-7, is ETGVTQSPTHLIKTRGQQVTLRCSSQSGHNTVSWYQQALGQGPQFIFQYYREEENGRGNFPPRFSGLQFPNYSSELNVNALELDDSALYLCASSLGGLGAIYEQYFGPGTRLTVT.

For the CDR3, the DNA is TGTGCCAGCAGCTTAGGGACTAGCGGGGTTGAGCAGTTCTTC. It is translated as CASSLGTSGVEQFF. This chain links TRBV11-3 with TRBJ2-1, with 12 bases aligning to TRBD2. V dropped 1 base and J dropped 9; count of bases not matched to a gene: 1. Germline V gene data show CDR1 as SGHNT and CDR2 as YENEEA. CDR3 length: 14 amino acids.

This clone appeared once. This sequence joins TRBV7-9 and TRBJ2-7; D is perhaps TRBD1 or TRBD2 (5 bases each). Germline CDR1 SEHNR, CDR2 FQNEAQ (reference sequence). V lost 2 bases to trimming and J lost 5 bases, with 13 bases between them. The CDR3 runs to 14 residues. The chain's CDR3 is CASSLWGSPHEQYF. In DNA, the CDR3 is TGTGCCAGCAGCTTATGGGGGAGCCCCCACGAGCAGTACTTC.

The chain carries TRBV27 and TRBJ2-3, with 8 bases identical to TRBD2. After removal of 5 bases from V and 3 bases from J, the junction contained 10 bases not matched to a gene. This CDR3 contains 16 residues. Germline assignment: CDR1 MNHEY and CDR2 SMNVEV (reference sequence). The CDR3 is CASSLRRTSKTDTQYF. The CDR3 DNA follows: TGTGCCAGCAGTCTACGGCGGACTAGCAAGACAGATACGCAGTATTTT.

The chain links TRBV7-9 to TRBJ2-1, with 11 bases identical to TRBD2. Looked up from germline, CDR1 is SEHNR and CDR2 is FQNEAQ (reference sequence). The CDR3 runs to 15 residues. The trim removed 5 bases at V and 8 bases at J, leaving 8 bases unmatched. The CDR3 spells CASSPGLAGVDEQFF. DNA for the CDR3: TGTGCCAGCAGCCCCGGACTAGCGGGCGTTGATGAGCAGTTCTTC.

This rearrangement joins TRBV11-3 to TRBJ1-3; 8 bases agree with TRBD1. The CDR3 is made up of 15 amino acids. Germline-derived CDR1 and CDR2 are SGHNT and YENEEA. V was clipped by 5 bases and J by 3 bases; unmatched bases: 6. The CDR3 region is CASSPRTGIGNTIYF. The CDR3 DNA follows: TGTGCCAGCAGCCCGCGGACAGGGATTGGAAACACCATATATTTT. The whole variable domain, filled in from reference TRBV11-3 and TRBJ1-3, reads EAGVVQSPRYKIIEKKQPVAFWCNPISGHNTLYWYLQNLGQGPELLIRYENEEAVDDSQLPKDRFSAERLKGVDSTLKIQPAELGDSAVYLCASSPRTGIGNTIYFGEGSWLTVV.

V usage is TRBV2 and J usage is TRBJ2-7; D not resolved. Trimming shortened V by 6 bases and J by 2 bases, and 5 bases separated the two germline ends. The CDR3 length is 11 residues. Germline V gene sequence: CDR1 SNHLY, CDR2 FYNNEI. The CDR3 loop is CASSNAYEQYF. As DNA, the CDR3 is TGTGCCAGCAGCAATGCCTACGAGCAGTACTTC.

V gene TRBV6-1 combines with J gene TRBJ2-5; the match to TRBD2 covers 14 bases. With V trimmed by 1 base and J by 5 bases, 6 bases remained unmatched. Germline CDR1 is MNHNS and CDR2 is SASEGT. CDR3 length: 17 residues. In nucleotides, the CDR3 is TGTGCCAGCAGTGAAGGACTAGCGGGAGGGGGGGCCGAGACCCAGTACTTC. This codes for CASSEGLAGGGAETQYF.

This clone was observed a single time. The chain combines TRBV30 with TRBJ2-7; 11 nucleotides align to TRBD2. Germline trimming cut 0 bases from V and 6 bases from J; bases unmatched to any gene: 4. The CDR3 is 14 residues long. CDR1 and CDR2 (germline): GTSNPN, SVGIG (reference sequence). For the CDR3, the DNA is TGTGCCTGGAGTGTAACTCTAGCGGGAGGCGAGCAGTACTTC. This codes for CAWSVTLAGGEQYF.

This clone was picked up one time. The chain links TRBV5-8 to TRBJ2-5; 10 nucleotides align to TRBD1. J lost 5 bases, V lost 1 base, and 5 bases had no gene match. The CDR3 is made up of 15 amino acids. The germline V gene has CDR1 SGHTS and CDR2 YDEGEE. The CDR3 here is CASSLRGQGWETQYF. The CDR3 DNA sequence: TGTGCCAGCAGCTTGAGGGGACAGGGGTGGGAGACCCAGTACTTC.

This clone has more than one count but fewer than ten. The V gene is TRBV28, the J gene TRBJ1-1, with 8 bases fitting TRBD1. V lost 5 bases, J lost 7 bases, and 6 bases stayed unmatched. Germline V gene sequence: CDR1 MDHEN, CDR2 SYDVKM. CDR3 length: 13 amino acids. CDR3 sequence: CASSGQGGIEAFF. The CDR3 DNA follows: TGTGCCAGCAGTGGACAGGGAGGCATTGAAGCTTTCTTT.

V is TRBV7-8 and J is TRBJ2-4; the D call may be TRBD1 or TRBD2 (5 bases each). Germline-derived CDR1 and CDR2 are SGHVS and FQNEAQ. V lost 1 base to trimming and J lost 6 bases, with 13 bases between them. The CDR3 consists of 15 residues. This CDR3 is CASSLDGGSGNIQYF. CDR3 in DNA: TGTGCCAGCAGCTTAGATGGGGGTTCGGGAAACATTCAGTACTTC.

This chain links TRBV6-1 with TRBJ2-5, with 8 bases identical to TRBD2. J gave up 5 bases and V 1 base, and 6 bases lay outside the gene matches. CDR1 and CDR2 from the germline V gene are MNHNS and SASEGT. The CDR3 runs 15 residues. The DNA of the CDR3 is TGTGCCAGCAGTGAAGAGAGCGGGGGCTGGGAGACCCAGTACTTC. The encoded protein is CASSEESGGWETQYF.

The chain joins TRBV30 to TRBJ2-5; 12 positions agree with TRBD2. Germline CDR1 is GTSNPN and CDR2 is SVGIG (reference sequence). V lost 4 bases, J lost 6 bases, and 6 bases stayed unmatched. The CDR3 runs 14 residues. The CDR3 nucleotides are TGTGCCTGGACTAGCGGGAGGGCCGGGCAGACCCAGTACTTC. It encodes CAWTSGRAGQTQYF. The variable domain in full, completed from reference TRBV30 and TRBJ2-5, reads SQTIHQWPATLVQPVGSPLSLECTVEGTSNPNLYWYRQAAGRGLQLLFYSVGIGQISSEVPQNLSASRPQDRQFILSSKKLLLSDSGFYLCAWTSGRAGQTQYFGPGTRLLVL.

A few counts support this clone. The CDR3 DNA reads TGTGCCAGCAGTAGAATAGCGGGATCAGATACGCAGTATTTT. It encodes CASSRIAGSDTQYF. This chain joins TRBV6-5 and TRBJ2-3; 8 nucleotides match TRBD2. This CDR3 has 14 residues. V was clipped by 5 bases and J by 4 bases; unmatched bases: 5. Germline V gene lookup returns CDR1 MNHEY and CDR2 SVGAGI.

The J gene is TRBJ1-2, the V gene TRBV25-1; D unresolved. CDR3 size: 14 residues. The germline V gene encodes CDR1 MGHDK and CDR2 SYGVNS. Trimming left V 2 bases short and J 4 bases short, with 11 bases between. The CDR3 loop is CASSEQDRVYGYTF. The DNA for the CDR3 is TGTGCCAGCAGTGAACAGGATCGGGTCTATGGCTACACCTTC.

The chain links TRBV30 to TRBJ2-5; 9 bases map to TRBD2. CDR3 length: 12 amino acids. CDR1 GTSNPN and CDR2 SVGIG come from the germline V gene (reference sequence). The V gene end was trimmed by 6 bases and the J gene end by 4 bases; junction bases not matched to a gene: 3. For the CDR3, the DNA is TGTGCCTGTCCACTAGCGGGAGAGACCCAGTACTTC. It codes for CACPLAGETQYF.

J is TRBJ1-2 and V is TRBV27, with TRBD1 matching over 7 bases. CDR3 size: 15 residues. Germline CDR1 reads MNHEY; CDR2 reads SMNVEV (reference sequence). With V trimmed by 4 bases and J by 2 bases, 7 bases remained unmatched. CDR3: CASSSTGNYNYGYTF. CDR3 bases: TGTGCCAGCAGTTCGACAGGGAATTACAACTATGGCTACACCTTC.

The V and J genes are TRBV9 and TRBJ2-5; 10 nucleotides match TRBD2. J was trimmed by 1 base and V by 2 bases; bases with no gene match: 5. The CDR3 runs 16 residues. CDR1 is SGDLS, CDR2 YYNGEE, per germline. CDR3 sequence: CASSVLAGVLQETQYF. The CDR3 DNA reads TGTGCCAGCAGCGTGCTAGCGGGAGTCCTCCAAGAGACCCAGTACTTC.

The chain joins TRBV5-1 to TRBJ2-3; 10 bases fit TRBD1. Germline CDR1 is SGHRS and CDR2 is YFSETQ. This CDR3 comprises 15 residues. V gave up 3 bases and J gave up 4 bases; unmatched junction bases: 5. CDR3 sequence (DNA): TGCGCCAGCAGCTGGAGACAGGGGGCAGCAGATACGCAGTATTTT. This sequence encodes CASSWRQGAADTQYF.